Following are 30 T cell receptor beta chains from one sample sequenced in a study of blood T cell repertoires in COVID-19. The assay was immunoSEQ multiplex PCR, and TCRdb's table has in-frame clones only and misses some. The sample comprises 85,000 to 90,000 clones, approximately 82% of which are singletons, and 0.95% to 1.5% rests with the top ten. The specimen was peripheral blood. All receptors come from a woman of 80 years or more with acute or convalescent COVID-19.

The chain combines TRBV6-5 with TRBJ1-2, with 9 bases identical to TRBD1. V shed 2 bases and J 2 bases; nucleotides not matched to a gene: 6. CDR1 and CDR2 from the germline V gene are MNHEY and SVGAGI. The CDR3 consists of 16 residues. In nucleotides, the CDR3 is TGTGCCAGCAGTTACGCCACAGGGGGCTGGAACTATGGCTACACCTTC. This codes for CASSYATGGWNYGYTF.

V gene TRBV19 combines with J gene TRBJ2-3; TRBD2 agrees at 7 bases. V lost 1 base to trimming and J lost 0 bases; unmatched junction nucleotides: 4. CDR3 length: 16 residues. Per germline, CDR1 LNHDA and CDR2 SQIVND (reference sequence). CDR3 sequence reads: CASSIAGGGSTDTQYF. The CDR3 DNA follows: TGTGCCAGTAGTATAGCCGGCGGGGGTAGCACAGATACGCAGTATTTT.

This clone has just a few counts. V usage is TRBV28 and J usage is TRBJ2-2; 10 nucleotides match TRBD1. Losses at the gene ends were 6 bases for V and 4 bases for J; bases not matched to a gene: 17. CDR3 size: 19 residues. The germline V gene encodes CDR1 MDHEN and CDR2 SYDVKM. The CDR3 sequence is CASSPIALDRGQSTGELFF. For the CDR3, the DNA is TGTGCCAGCAGCCCAATTGCCCTCGACAGGGGGCAAAGCACCGGGGAGCTGTTTTTT.

This chain connects TRBV6-4 to TRBJ2-3; TRBD2 matches 10 bases. The CDR3 is made up of 15 amino acids. V shed 8 bases and J 3 bases; nucleotides not matched to a gene: 8. The V gene's germline CDR1 is MRHNA and CDR2 SNTAGT. The DNA for the CDR3 is TGTGCCAGCCCAAGCGGGGGGGCAAGAACAGATACGCAGTATTTT. This translates into CASPSGGARTDTQYF.

The chain carries TRBV28 and TRBJ1-2; 7 bases are a match to TRBD1. J gave up 1 base and V 5 bases, and 4 bases lay outside the gene matches. This CDR3 has 14 residues. Germline V lookup: CDR1 MDHEN, CDR2 SYDVKM. CDR3 bases: TGTGCCAGCAGTAAGGGACAGATTAACTATGGCTACACCTTC. Translated, it gives CASSKGQINYGYTF.

The CDR3 region is CAIRDETGGAYEQYF. The CDR3 nucleotides read TGTGCCATCAGAGACGAGACAGGGGGAGCCTACGAGCAGTACTTC. V is TRBV10-3 and J is TRBJ2-7; 9 bases fit TRBD1. The length of the CDR3 is 15 residues. Germline lookup yields CDR1 ENHRY and CDR2 SYGVKD. V gave up 6 bases and J gave up 2 bases; unmatched junction bases: 8.

V and J are TRBV14 and TRBJ1-1; D is unclear. From germline, CDR1 is SGHDN and CDR2 FVKESK. The CDR3 loop spans 12 amino acids. V lost 0 bases, J lost 10 bases, and 9 bases lay in between. The CDR3, as DNA: TGTGCCAGCAGCCAAGATCGGGTTGGAGCTTTCTTT. Its protein is CASSQDRVGAFF.

This clone was observed once. This chain joins TRBV7-2 and TRBJ1-6; 10 nucleotides line up with TRBD1. Per germline, CDR1 SGHTA and CDR2 FQGNSA. This CDR3 contains 16 residues. The V and J ends lost 1 base and 10 bases, in that order; junction bases with no gene match: 7. The CDR3, as DNA: TGTGCCAGCAGCTTAGGGGGGACAGGGGTGGGATCACCCCTCCACTTT. Translated, it gives CASSLGGTGVGSPLHF.

The rearrangement joins TRBV3-1 (or the pseudogene TRBV3-2) to TRBJ2-1, with D perhaps TRBD2 (5 bases). The length of the CDR3 is 13 residues. V lost 4 bases to trimming and J lost 8 bases, with 12 bases between them. From germline, CDR1 is LGHDT and CDR2 YNNKEL (reference sequence). In nucleotides, the CDR3 is TGTGCCAGCAGCCCGAATGCGAGGGATGAGCAGTTCTTC. The encoded protein is CASSPNARDEQFF.

The chain joins TRBV15 to TRBJ1-2; D perhaps matches TRBD1 (5 bases). Trimming removed 3 bases from V and 2 bases from J, with 13 bases in between. Germline V CDR1 and CDR2: LNHNV, YYDKDF (reference sequence). This CDR3 has 15 residues. The CDR3 reads CATSSQQVTNYGYTF. The DNA for the CDR3 is TGTGCCACCAGCAGCCAACAGGTGACGAACTATGGCTACACCTTC.

V is TRBV28 and J is TRBJ2-1; 8 positions agree with TRBD2. The CDR3 totals 14 residues. The V gene end was trimmed by 5 bases and the J gene end by 9 bases; junction bases not matched to a gene: 9. Germline V CDR1 and CDR2: MDHEN, SYDVKM. The CDR3 nucleotides are TGTGCCAGCAGTCTCGCTCTAGCGGGTGCTGAGCAGTTCTTC. Amino acids: CASSLALAGAEQFF.

The genes are TRBV6-6 and TRBJ2-2, with 9 bases aligning to TRBD1. Germline-derived CDR1 and CDR2 are MNHNY and SVGAGI (reference sequence). V lost 5 bases, J lost 5 bases, and 9 bases stayed unmatched. The CDR3 is 16 residues long. CDR3 sequence (DNA): TGTGCCAGCAGTGCCCGGGACAGGGACGTGACCGGGGAGCTGTTTTTT. As protein: CASSARDRDVTGELFF.

This chain connects TRBV20-1 to TRBJ2-7; 9 bases are a match to TRBD2. Trimming removed 3 bases from V and 1 base from J; junction bases left unmatched: 10. Germline CDR1 DFQATT, CDR2 SNEGSKA (reference sequence). This CDR3 is built from 16 residues. Written as DNA, the CDR3 is TGCAGTGCTAGTGGCGCTAGCGGGACGTCTTCCTACGAGCAGTACTTC. It codes for CSASGASGTSSYEQYF.

The rearrangement links TRBV5-6 to TRBJ1-5; TRBD1 aligns across 8 bases. In germline, CDR1 is SGHDT, CDR2 YYEEEE. The CDR3 runs 17 residues. Unmatched junction bases numbered 12, after V lost 0 bases and J lost 7 bases. CDR3 nucleotides: TGTGCCAGCAGCTTGGGGATTAAGGGACAGGAAGGGCAGCCCCAGCATTTT. This encodes CASSLGIKGQEGQPQHF.

The chain links TRBV2 to TRBJ2-3; 8 bases align to TRBD1. Germline V CDR1 and CDR2: SNHLY, FYNNEI. The CDR3 runs 17 residues. Losses at the gene ends were 0 bases for V and 2 bases for J; bases not matched to a gene: 7. The chain's CDR3 is CASSEAPGTGHTDTQYF. The CDR3 region has the DNA TGTGCCAGCAGTGAAGCGCCCGGGACAGGACACACAGATACGCAGTATTTT.

V usage is TRBV5-1 and J usage is TRBJ2-4, with 7 bases lining up with TRBD1. Germline-derived CDR1 and CDR2 are SGHRS and YFSETQ. This CDR3 comprises 16 residues. V gave up 3 bases and J gave up 0 bases; unmatched junction bases: 6. This CDR3 reads CASSSRTGLAKNIQYF. The CDR3 region has the DNA TGCGCCAGCAGCTCCCGGACAGGACTAGCCAAAAACATTCAGTACTTC.

This clone was seen a single time. V is TRBV28 and J is TRBJ2-1, with D perhaps TRBD1 (6 bases). The CDR3 sequence is 15 residues long. Trimming removed 2 bases at V and 2 bases at J, with 10 bases between. The germline CDR1 and CDR2 sequences are MDHEN and SYDVKM. CDR3 protein: CASSLAGTTYNEQFF. Here the CDR3 DNA reads TGTGCCAGCAGTTTAGCCGGGACAACCTACAATGAGCAGTTCTTC.

This clone has only a few counts. This chain uses TRBV12-3 or TRBV12-4 with TRBJ2-2; D not resolved. V lost 4 bases, J lost 1 base, and 4 bases lay in between. This CDR3 is 13 amino acids long. The CDR3 protein is CASSYLNTGELFF. CDR3 nucleotide sequence: TGTGCCAGCAGTTACTTGAACACCGGGGAGCTGTTTTTT.

The V and J genes are TRBV28 and TRBJ1-1; D is uncertain. V lost 4 bases and J 1 base, leaving 7 bases between the germline ends. CDR3 size: 13 residues. Germline CDR1 reads MDHEN; CDR2 reads SYDVKM. CDR3 in DNA: TGTGCCAGCAGTTACTCTCCGAACACTGAAGCTTTCTTT. This sequence encodes CASSYSPNTEAFF. Variable domain in full (rest from reference TRBV28 and TRBJ1-1): DVKVTQSSRYLVKRTGEKVFLECVQDMDHENMFWYRQDPGLGLRLIYFSYDVKMKEKGDIPEGYSVSREKKERFSLILESASTNQTSMYLCASSYSPNTEAFFGQGTRLTVV.

V is TRBV29-1 and J is TRBJ2-2; 7 bases align to TRBD1. This CDR3 region has 12 residues. Per the germline V gene, CDR1 is SQVTM and CDR2 is ANQGSEA. After removal of 4 bases from V and 7 bases from J, the junction contained 3 bases not matched to a gene. CDR3 coding DNA: TGCAGCGTTGGACAGGGCGGCGGGGAGCTGTTTTTT. Its protein is CSVGQGGGELFF.

The chain joins TRBV28 to TRBJ2-7; 10 bases agree with TRBD2. V dropped 7 bases and J dropped 4; count of bases not matched to a gene: 7. Per the germline V gene, CDR1 is MDHEN and CDR2 is SYDVKM. There are 14 residues in the CDR3. CDR3 in amino acids: CASTSGRAGYEQYF. The CDR3 DNA follows: TGTGCCAGCACGAGCGGGAGGGCCGGGTACGAGCAGTACTTC. The complete variable domain, with remaining parts taken from reference TRBV28 and TRBJ2-7, reads DVKVTQSSRYLVKRTGEKVFLECVQDMDHENMFWYRQDPGLGLRLIYFSYDVKMKEKGDIPEGYSVSREKKERFSLILESASTNQTSMYLCASTSGRAGYEQYFGPGTRLTVT.

Here the CDR3 reads CASSRLADEQYF. In nucleotides, the CDR3 is TGTGCCAGCAGTAGACTAGCGGACGAGCAGTACTTC. This chain uses TRBV12-3 or TRBV12-4 with TRBJ2-7; 9 nucleotides match TRBD2. Trimming at V came to 5 bases and at J to 5 bases, leaving 1 base not matched to a gene. This CDR3 comprises 12 residues.

The chain recombines TRBV12-3 or TRBV12-4 with TRBJ2-1; D is ambiguous. CDR3 length: 13 amino acids. The germline V and J ends were trimmed by 7 bases and 4 bases, with 11 bases remaining between them. The CDR3 DNA follows: TGTGCCAGCATTTCCCTCGGGTACAATGAGCAGTTCTTC. It encodes CASISLGYNEQFF.

V is TRBV29-1 and J is TRBJ2-7; the D gene is possibly TRBD1 (5 bases). Trimming cost V 4 bases and J 6 bases, with 13 bases left between them. The CDR3 runs 12 residues. CDR1 and CDR2 from the germline V gene are SQVTM and ANQGSEA. The CDR3 DNA reads as TGCAGCGTTGGTTCCCAGGGTTTCGAGCAGTACTTC. It specifies CSVGSQGFEQYF.

This clone came up a few times. The V gene is TRBV2, the J gene TRBJ2-2; D may be TRBD2 (5 bases). Germline V gene lookup returns CDR1 SNHLY and CDR2 FYNNEI. Trimming left V 7 bases short and J 2 bases short, with 11 bases between. This CDR3 contains 14 residues. CDR3: CASTEGPNTGELFF. CDR3 DNA: TGTGCCAGCACCGAGGGCCCTAACACCGGGGAGCTGTTTTTT.

The V call is TRBV2, the J call TRBJ1-1; D is possibly TRBD1 (6 bases). Germline V lookup: CDR1 SNHLY, CDR2 FYNNEI. V lost 3 bases and J 6 bases, leaving 14 bases between the germline ends. The CDR3 length is 14 residues. The CDR3 loop is CASSDRDISPEAFF. The CDR3 coding sequence is TGTGCCAGCAGTGACCGGGACATTTCTCCTGAAGCTTTCTTT.

The chain links TRBV29-1 to TRBJ2-3, with 11 bases lining up with TRBD2. The CDR3 contains 15 residues. V shed 4 bases and J 0 bases; nucleotides not matched to a gene: 3. The germline gives CDR1 SQVTM, CDR2 ANQGSEA. CDR3 in DNA: TGCAGCGTTGTGACTAGCGGGACTAGCACAGATACGCAGTATTTT. The encoded protein is CSVVTSGTSTDTQYF.

This clone appeared a few times. The gene calls are TRBV10-3 and TRBJ2-1; TRBD1 agrees at 7 bases. J was trimmed by 2 bases and V by 2 bases; bases with no gene match: 9. This CDR3 spans 17 amino acids. Per germline, CDR1 ENHRY and CDR2 SYGVKD. This CDR3 is CAISETQTGTPYNEQFF. The CDR3 DNA sequence: TGTGCCATCAGTGAGACACAGACAGGGACCCCCTACAATGAGCAGTTCTTC.

Only one count was recorded for this clone. The chain carries TRBV6-5 and TRBJ2-7; the D gene is possibly TRBD1 (6 bases). Germline CDR1 reads MNHEY; CDR2 reads SVGAGI. V was pared by 6 bases and J by 4 bases, with 10 bases between. The CDR3 is made up of 12 amino acids. The CDR3 region has the DNA TGTGCCAGCAGGGACAGTCTGTACGAGCAGTACTTC. Translated, it gives CASRDSLYEQYF.

This chain joins TRBV5-1 and TRBJ2-6, with D perhaps TRBD2 (6 bases). There are 15 residues in the CDR3. Germline V CDR1 and CDR2: SGHRS, YFSETQ. Trimming took off 0 bases at V and 3 bases at J, with 7 bases between the two ends. The CDR3 region is CASSLGGGGANVLTF. The CDR3 bases are TGCGCCAGCAGCTTGGGGGGAGGTGGGGCCAACGTCCTGACTTTC.